These 27 T cell receptor beta chains originate from one sample sequenced in a study of beta chain features in type 1 diabetes (dated by TCRdb to 2016 to 2019). The library relied on the immunoSEQ multiplex PCR assay. All of the isolated RNA was reverse transcribed with the High Capacity cDNA Reverse Transcription Kit, so expressed TCRB transcripts were sequenced. TCRdb carries this immuneACCESS record with in-frame sequences only. Its versions omit some clonotypes, under half of them owing to an unresolved V gene in the studies checked, with the rest unexplained. The sample table holds approximately 140,000 clones, of which 9.7% were seen once. About 0.6% of the sample is in the top ten clones. The material sequenced was central memory CD4+ T cells from blood. These receptors were taken from a woman in her forties in good health.

The J gene is TRBJ2-5, the V gene TRBV7-2; no clear D. The CDR3 length is 14 residues. CDR1 is SGHTA, CDR2 FQGNSA, per germline. Between the trimmed V and J ends, which lost 1 base and 3 bases, there was a span of 9 bases. The CDR3 protein is CASSLETKEETQYF. CDR3 coding DNA: TGTGCCAGCAGCTTAGAAACTAAGGAAGAGACCCAGTACTTC.

This clone was counted between two and nine times. The chain joins TRBV4-3 to TRBJ2-2; a possible D gene is TRBD1 (6 bases). V lost 0 bases, J lost 6 bases, and 14 bases lay in between. The CDR3 loop spans 16 amino acids. CDR1 is LGHNA and CDR2 is YSLEER in the germline V gene. The CDR3: CASSQDTRPGAGELFF. DNA for the CDR3: TGCGCCAGCAGCCAAGATACCAGACCAGGGGCCGGGGAGCTGTTTTTT.

J is TRBJ2-1 and V is TRBV27; 9 bases agree with TRBD1. CDR3 length equals 14 residues. Germline lookup yields CDR1 MNHEY and CDR2 SMNVEV (reference sequence). V trimming: 8 bases; J trimming: 7 bases; junction bases outside the gene matches: 9. The CDR3 region has the DNA TGTGCCAGCGCCGGGACAGGGAGAAGGAATGAGCAGTTCTTC. Translating gives CASAGTGRRNEQFF.

This clone was seen more than once but under ten times. This chain joins TRBV7-9 and TRBJ2-7; no clear D. Looked up from germline, CDR1 is SEHNR and CDR2 is FQNEAQ (reference sequence). The CDR3 is made up of 14 amino acids. V lost 1 base, J lost 0 bases, and 7 bases lay in between. CDR3 in amino acids: CASSLEPSSYEQYF. DNA for the CDR3: TGTGCCAGCAGCTTAGAACCCAGCTCCTACGAGCAGTACTTC.

Worth noting for this clone: A junction boundary mismatches the germline segment, possibly from a read error. V and J are TRBV6-6 and TRBJ1-6; 7 bases map to TRBD1. The CDR3 runs 15 residues. The germline CDR1 and CDR2 sequences are MNHNY and SVGAGI (reference sequence). CDR3 residues: CAISEARQGSSPLHF. The CDR3 coding sequence is TGTGCCATCAGTGAGGCCAGACAGGGATCATCACCCCTCCACTTT.

The rearrangement joins TRBV7-2 to TRBJ2-7; D gene uncertain. This CDR3 region has 15 residues. Germline V gene lookup returns CDR1 SGHTA and CDR2 FQGNSA. Deletions cut 6 bases from V and 6 bases from J, with 21 bases between. CDR3 DNA sequence: TGTGCCAGCAGATCCCCCGGGTTCTCGCCTGGCGAGCAGTACTTC. This gives the protein CASRSPGFSPGEQYF.

The gene calls are TRBV4-1 and TRBJ2-7, with D possibly matching TRBD1 (6 bases). This CDR3 is 15 amino acids long. Looked up from germline, CDR1 is MGHRA and CDR2 is YSYEKL. Trimming removed 0 bases at V and 6 bases at J, with 15 bases between. This CDR3 reads CASSQESFGGLEQYF. For the CDR3, the DNA is TGCGCCAGCAGCCAAGAGTCCTTTGGGGGCCTCGAGCAGTACTTC.

This clone showed up many times. This chain uses TRBV7-2 with TRBJ1-1; possibly TRBD1 for D (5 bases). The germline V gene encodes CDR1 SGHTA and CDR2 FQGNSA. The V and J ends lost 5 bases and 2 bases respectively, with 15 bases between them. The length of the CDR3 is 15 residues. This CDR3 reads CASSPYRSSNTEAFF. The DNA for the CDR3 is TGTGCCAGCAGCCCCTACAGGTCATCTAACACTGAAGCTTTCTTT.

The sample holds a few counts of this clone. The chain carries TRBV27 and TRBJ1-6; 9 bases align to TRBD1. The length of the CDR3 is 14 residues. With V trimmed by 6 bases and J by 12 bases, 9 bases remained unmatched. Germline V lookup: CDR1 MNHEY, CDR2 SMNVEV (reference sequence). CDR3 amino acids: CASRGQGGLGPLHF. For the CDR3, the DNA is TGTGCCAGCAGGGGACAGGGCGGATTGGGACCCCTCCACTTT.

CDR3 protein: CASSIVRGGGPYNEQFF. Here the CDR3 DNA reads TGTGCCAGTAGTATAGTAAGGGGCGGGGGGCCCTACAATGAGCAGTTCTTC. This sequence joins TRBV19 and TRBJ2-1; TRBD2 aligns across 8 bases. After removal of 1 base from V and 2 bases from J, the junction contained 7 bases not matched to a gene. The CDR3 is made up of 17 amino acids. Germline V gene lookup returns CDR1 LNHDA and CDR2 SQIVND (reference sequence).

This clone was observed at least ten times. The chain carries TRBV7-9 and TRBJ2-3; the match to TRBD2 covers 15 bases. This CDR3 is 19 amino acids long. The V segment lost 5 bases and the J segment 4 bases; nucleotides outside the gene matches: 13. CDR1 is SEHNR and CDR2 is FQNEAQ in the germline V gene (reference sequence). The chain's CDR3 is CASSARVGTSGGRADTQYF. The CDR3 DNA sequence: TGTGCCAGCAGCGCACGCGTCGGGACTAGCGGGGGGCGAGCAGATACGCAGTATTTT.

The chain links TRBV11-2 to TRBJ2-7; D might be TRBD1 (5 bases). The CDR3 is 14 amino acids. Per germline, CDR1 SGHAT and CDR2 FQNNGV. The V and J ends lost 1 base and 6 bases respectively, with 13 bases between them. CDR3 region: CASSLGQGLGEQYF. The CDR3 nucleotides read TGTGCCAGCAGCTTAGGGCAGGGCCTGGGCGAGCAGTACTTC.

This clone came up many times. The chain is built from TRBV28 and TRBJ2-1; possible D gene TRBD1, 5 bases. CDR1 is MDHEN and CDR2 is SYDVKM in the germline V gene. CDR3 size: 12 residues. Trimming stripped 3 bases from V and 9 bases from J, with 9 bases between. For the CDR3, the DNA is TGTGCCAGCAGTTTGAATGGGGCTGAGCAGTTCTTC. This gives the protein CASSLNGAEQFF.

This clone was recorded a few times. In DNA form, the CDR3 reads TGTGCCAGCAGCTTAAGCCCCGGGACAGCAAAAGAGACCCAGTACTTC. Its protein product is CASSLSPGTAKETQYF. This chain connects TRBV11-2 to TRBJ2-5; the match to TRBD1 covers 7 bases. With 2 bases clipped from V and 3 bases from J, the junction kept 9 bases outside the gene matches. CDR1 SGHAT and CDR2 FQNNGV come from the germline V gene. The length of the CDR3 is 16 residues.

The V gene is TRBV6-5, the J gene TRBJ1-1; D might be TRBD1 (5 bases). Germline CDR1 and CDR2: MNHEY and SVGAGI. The ends were cut back, 6 bases at V and 3 bases at J, with 17 bases in the middle. CDR3 length: 15 residues. The CDR3 DNA sequence: TGTGCCAGCAGCCCAGTGTGGGGAGGGGACACTGAAGCTTTCTTT. Translation: CASSPVWGGDTEAFF.

The V and J genes are TRBV7-2 and TRBJ2-3, with a possible D match to TRBD2 (5 bases). Trimming took off 1 base at V and 9 bases at J, with 11 bases between the two ends. Germline-derived CDR1 and CDR2 are SGHTA and FQGNSA. CDR3 size: 13 residues. The CDR3 region is CASSLGRGSTQYF. DNA of the CDR3: TGTGCCAGCAGCTTAGGACGAGGGAGCACGCAGTATTTT.

This rearrangement joins TRBV2 to TRBJ1-6, with TRBD1 matching over 8 bases. From germline, CDR1 is SNHLY and CDR2 FYNNEI. CDR3 length equals 15 residues. The trim removed 6 bases at V and 9 bases at J, leaving 10 bases unmatched. DNA for the CDR3: TGTGCCAGCAGAACCGGACAGGGTTCGGGTTCACCCCTCCACTTT. It translates to CASRTGQGSGSPLHF.

This chain joins TRBV7-9 and TRBJ1-5; D possibly corresponds to TRBD1 (6 bases). CDR3 size: 16 residues. Trimming cost V 2 bases and J 1 base, with 12 bases left between them. CDR1 and CDR2 (germline): SEHNR, FQNEAQ (reference sequence). This CDR3 is CASSLQGGGSNQPQHF. CDR3 DNA sequence: TGTGCCAGCAGCTTACAAGGGGGGGGCAGCAATCAGCCCCAGCATTTT. The entire variable domain, with the rest obtained from reference TRBV7-9 and TRBJ1-5, is as follows: DTGVSQNPRHKITKRGQNVTFRCDPISEHNRLYWYRQTLGQGPEFLTYFQNEAQLEKSRLLSDRFSAERPKGSFSTLEIQRTEQGDSAMYLCASSLQGGGSNQPQHFGDGTRLSIL.

The V gene is TRBV5-1, the J gene TRBJ1-2; 8 nucleotides match TRBD1. V trimming: 4 bases; J trimming: 0 bases; junction bases outside the gene matches: 5. The CDR3 length is 15 residues. The V gene's germline CDR1 is SGHRS and CDR2 YFSETQ. The CDR3 nucleotides are TGCGCCAGCAGCCCGGACAGGGCTCCTAACTATGGCTACACCTTC. It translates to CASSPDRAPNYGYTF.

J is TRBJ1-4 and V is TRBV6-1, with D possibly matching TRBD1 (6 bases). Germline values: CDR1 MNHNS, CDR2 SASEGT. The CDR3 runs 15 residues. With 4 bases removed from V and 8 bases from J, the gap between germline ends came to 17 bases. The CDR3 protein is CASSAARGAGEKLFF. The CDR3 nucleotides are TGTGCCAGCAGTGCAGCACGGGGGGCCGGAGAAAAACTGTTTTTT.

V gene TRBV25-1 combines with J gene TRBJ2-7; D possibly corresponds to TRBD1 (5 bases). The V end was cut by 4 bases, the J end by 3 bases, with 10 bases between. This CDR3 spans 13 amino acids. Per germline, CDR1 MGHDK and CDR2 SYGVNS. The CDR3 nucleotides are TGTGCCAGCAGTGTAACAGGACACTACGAGCAGTACTTC. Its protein product is CASSVTGHYEQYF.

This clone has ten or more counts. The chain employs TRBV10-3 and TRBJ1-2, with D hard to call. CDR3 length: 16 residues. Between the trimmed V and J ends, which lost 0 bases and 2 bases, there was a span of 13 bases. The germline CDR1 and CDR2 sequences are ENHRY and SYGVKD. CDR3 coding DNA: TGTGCCATCAGTGAGTCTGGGCAGGCGCCCAACTATGGCTACACCTTC. Translating gives CAISESGQAPNYGYTF.

The table lists this clone with many counts. DNA of the CDR3: TGTGCCAGCAGCTTATATTCGTTGTCTAGCACAGATACGCAGTATTTT. Residues: CASSLYSLSSTDTQYF. The chain carries TRBV7-9 and TRBJ2-3, with D unclear. The CDR3 is 16 amino acids. Per germline, CDR1 SEHNR and CDR2 FQNEAQ (reference sequence). V was trimmed by 2 bases and J by 0 bases, leaving 12 bases between them. Looking up the rest from reference TRBV7-9 and TRBJ2-3 gives the full variable domain: DTGVSQNPRHKITKRGQNVTFRCDPISEHNRLYWYRQTLGQGPEFLTYFQNEAQLEKSRLLSDRFSAERPKGSFSTLEIQRTEQGDSAMYLCASSLYSLSSTDTQYFGPGTRLTVL.

This clone was observed at least ten times. The rearrangement uses TRBV6-5 and TRBJ1-2, with a tentative D call TRBD1 (6 bases). From germline, CDR1 is MNHEY and CDR2 SVGAGI. The CDR3 is 13 residues long. Trimming removed 4 bases at V and 8 bases at J, with 14 bases between. The CDR3 sequence is CASSFRQGMGYTF. CDR3 nucleotides: TGTGCCAGCAGTTTTAGGCAGGGGATGGGCTACACCTTC.

This chain connects TRBV6-5 to TRBJ2-1, with D tentatively TRBD2 (6 bases). Deletions cut 3 bases from V and 9 bases from J, with 15 bases between. Germline V gene sequence: CDR1 MNHEY, CDR2 SVGAGI. The CDR3 consists of 14 residues. CDR3 nucleotide sequence: TGTGCCAGCAGTTATAGCGGACCCTTTGGTGAGCAGTTCTTC. Translating gives CASSYSGPFGEQFF.

This clone occurred many times. The rearrangement links TRBV7-9 to TRBJ1-6, with 10 bases lining up with TRBD1. The germline V gene encodes CDR1 SEHNR and CDR2 FQNEAQ (reference sequence). The CDR3 extends over 15 amino acids. J gave up 10 bases and V 6 bases, and 9 bases lay outside the gene matches. This chain's CDR3 is CASSTTGTGVSPLHF. The CDR3, as DNA: TGTGCCAGCAGTACAACGGGGACAGGGGTCTCACCCCTCCACTTT.

In its sample, this clone was seen a few times. The V and J genes are TRBV14 and TRBJ1-2; 7 bases map to TRBD1. The V segment lost 0 bases and the J segment 2 bases; nucleotides outside the gene matches: 6. This CDR3 comprises 16 residues. Germline-derived CDR1 and CDR2 are SGHDN and FVKESK. CDR3 bases: TGTGCCAGCAGCCAAGATGGACGCAGGGGGAACTATGGCTACACCTTC. Protein product: CASSQDGRRGNYGYTF.